This TCR beta chain stems from a study of control samples from healthy donors and cancer patients. V was shortened by 4 bases and J by 7 bases, with 17 bases between the two germline ends. The CDR3 runs to 14 residues. Per the germline V gene, CDR1 is SGHRS and CDR2 is YFSETQ. Repertoires were generated with immunoSEQ multiplex PCR, while TCRdb's copy carries only in-frame clones and drops some. The sample gives about 180,000 clones, around 90% of which show up once; approximately 2% is in the top ten. The source of this sequence is a woman between 40 and 50 years old in good health. This sequence joins TRBV5-1 and TRBJ1-2; TRBD1 might be the D (6 bases). Specimen: blood. The CDR3 reads CASSGDQGWTGYTF. The CDR3 DNA sequence: TGCGCCAGCAGCGGTGATCAGGGGTGGACTGGCTACACCTTC.